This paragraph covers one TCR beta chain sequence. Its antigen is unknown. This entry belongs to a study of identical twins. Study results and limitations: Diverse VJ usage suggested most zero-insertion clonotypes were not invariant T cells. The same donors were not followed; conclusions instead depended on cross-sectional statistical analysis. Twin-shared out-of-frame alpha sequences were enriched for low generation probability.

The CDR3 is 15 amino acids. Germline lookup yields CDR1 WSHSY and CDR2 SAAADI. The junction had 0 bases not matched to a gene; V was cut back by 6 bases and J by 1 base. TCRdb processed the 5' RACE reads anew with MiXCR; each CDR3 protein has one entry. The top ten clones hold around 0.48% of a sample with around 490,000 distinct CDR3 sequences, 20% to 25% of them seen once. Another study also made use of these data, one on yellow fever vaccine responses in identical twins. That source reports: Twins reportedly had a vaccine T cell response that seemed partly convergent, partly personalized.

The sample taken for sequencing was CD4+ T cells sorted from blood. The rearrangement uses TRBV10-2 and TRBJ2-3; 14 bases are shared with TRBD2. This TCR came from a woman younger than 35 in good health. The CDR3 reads CASRGLAGGTDTQYF. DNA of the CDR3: TGCGCCAGCAGGGGACTAGCGGGGGGCACAGATACGCAGTATTTT.